Listed here are 3 T cell receptor beta chains from one sample, sequenced in a study of Ad26.COV2.S vaccination and SARS-CoV-2 variants. Treatment here: some 20 received Ad26.COV2.S at low or high dose, single or two shots; five or six received placebo; per-sample allocation not given. At day 63 after the first vaccine or placebo injection, samples were drawn. TCRdb keeps only in-frame clones here, not all; method: immunoSEQ multiplex PCR. The sample gives more than 400,000 clones, roughly 91% of which show up once; less than 4.5% is in the top ten. The sample was peripheral blood, taken in a trial of Ad26.COV2.S vaccine versus placebo. The origin of the receptors is a person aged 18-60 years who received the Ad26.COV2.S COVID-19 vaccine or a placebo.

The chain has TRBV10-3 and TRBJ1-2; 8 bases are shared with TRBD1. CDR1 is ENHRY and CDR2 is SYGVKD in the germline V gene. The length of the CDR3 is 14 residues. V lost 4 bases, J lost 8 bases, and 9 bases stayed unmatched. The CDR3 nucleotides read TGTGCCATCAGTGCCCCCGGACAGGGCGGGGGCTACACCTTC. Translating gives CAISAPGQGGGYTF.

The chain joins TRBV28 to TRBJ2-1; TRBD2 matches 14 bases. This CDR3 region has 19 residues. Germline lookup yields CDR1 MDHEN and CDR2 SYDVKM. V gave up 5 bases and J gave up 4 bases; unmatched junction bases: 13. In DNA, the CDR3 is TGTGCCAGCAGTAACGCCCTCGGACTAGCGGGAGGAGTATACAATGAGCAGTTCTTC. This encodes CASSNALGLAGGVYNEQFF.

The gene calls are TRBV10-3 and TRBJ2-7, with D perhaps TRBD2 (7 bases). Deletions cut 10 bases from V and 5 bases from J, with 18 bases between. The CDR3 is made up of 13 amino acids. The V gene's germline CDR1 is ENHRY and CDR2 SYGVKD. The DNA for the CDR3 is TGTGCCACCAACCTACAGGGAGGGAACGAGCAGTACTTC. Encoded protein: CATNLQGGNEQYF.